A selection of T cell receptor beta chains follows, all from one sample in a study of cytomegalovirus exposure and HLA in healthy donors. The table came from immunoSEQ multiplex PCR; TCRdb's copy has only in-frame clones and leaves some out. The repertoire has 150,000 to 200,000 clones, around 80% of them found once; the top ten carry approximately 4.7%. Sequenced: PBMCs. Receptors originate from a woman under 40 in good health and CMV-seropositive. Both conserved end residues are part of each CDR3. Each record gives: clone size, V gene, J gene, D gene, CDR3 DNA, CDR3 protein. The D gene is left open where the match is weak. Expanded clones get a size class; other rows say once, few or many, or leave the size out.

clone size: -; V gene: TRBV5-8; J gene: TRBJ2-7; D gene: -; CDR3 DNA: TGTGCCAGCAGCTACCCCCCGGGAAGGGGGGAGCAGTACTTC; CDR3 protein: CASSYPPGRGEQYF
clone size: -; V gene: TRBV29-1; J gene: TRBJ2-2; D gene: TRBD1; CDR3 DNA: TGCAGCGTTGAAGATAGCGAATGGACAGGGGTCACCGGGGAGCTGTTTTTT; CDR3 protein: CSVEDSEWTGVTGELFF
clone size: -; V gene: TRBV4-2; J gene: TRBJ2-3; D gene: TRBD2; CDR3 DNA: TGTGCCAGCAGCCAAGAGGGAGGGGAGGCAGATACGCAGTATTTT; CDR3 protein: CASSQEGGEADTQYF
clone size: -; V gene: TRBV19; J gene: TRBJ2-5; D gene: TRBD2; CDR3 DNA: TGTGCCAGTAGCGGGGGGGTTCAACAGACCCAGTACTTC; CDR3 protein: CASSGGVQQTQYF
clone size: -; V gene: TRBV5-1; J gene: TRBJ1-4; D gene: -; CDR3 DNA: TGCGCCAGCAGCCCGGAATACCCGGGGAGGCTGAATGAAAAACTGTTTTTT; CDR3 protein: CASSPEYPGRLNEKLFF
clone size: -; V gene: TRBV10-3; J gene: TRBJ1-2; D gene: -; CDR3 DNA: TGTGCCATCAGTGAAACAGGGAGTAACTATGGCTACACCTTC; CDR3 protein: CAISETGSNYGYTF
clone size: -; V gene: TRBV5-4; J gene: TRBJ2-4; D gene: -; CDR3 DNA: TGTGCCAGCAGCCGGGGGTCGGATTTAGCCAAAAACATTCAGTACTTC; CDR3 protein: CASSRGSDLAKNIQYF
clone size: few; V gene: TRBV29-1; J gene: TRBJ1-2; D gene: -; CDR3 DNA: TGCAGCGTGTCGCAGGGGCCCCATGGCTACACCTTC; CDR3 protein: CSVSQGPHGYTF
clone size: once; V gene: TRBV11-2; J gene: TRBJ2-7; D gene: TRBD2; CDR3 DNA: TGTGCCAGCAGCTTAGTCGCCGTTGGGGGGGCCTACGAGCAGTACTTC; CDR3 protein: CASSLVAVGGAYEQYF
clone size: -; V gene: TRBV5-4; J gene: TRBJ1-1; D gene: TRBD1; CDR3 DNA: TGTGCCAGCAGCTCGAACAGGGGGCATACTGAAGCTTTCTTT; CDR3 protein: CASSSNRGHTEAFF
clone size: -; V gene: TRBV11-2; J gene: TRBJ1-3; D gene: -; CDR3 DNA: TGTGCCAGCAGCTACCCGGTTGAAGGAAACACCATATATTTT; CDR3 protein: CASSYPVEGNTIYF
clone size: -; V gene: TRBV29-1; J gene: TRBJ2-7; D gene: -; CDR3 DNA: TGCAGCGTTGAAGAGAGCTCCTACGAGCAGTACTTC; CDR3 protein: CSVEESSYEQYF
clone size: -; V gene: TRBV11-2; J gene: TRBJ1-3; D gene: -; CDR3 DNA: TGTGCCAGCAGCCCCCTCGACAGTTTCCCTGGAAACACCATATATTTT; CDR3 protein: CASSPLDSFPGNTIYF
clone size: -; V gene: TRBV12-5; J gene: TRBJ2-1; D gene: TRBD2; CDR3 DNA: TGTGCTAGTGGTTTGGTCACTAGCGGAATTACCTACAATGAGCAGTTCTTC; CDR3 protein: CASGLVTSGITYNEQFF
clone size: -; V gene: TRBV29-1; J gene: TRBJ1-1; D gene: -; CDR3 DNA: TGCAGCGTTCAGGGTTTGGACACTGAAGCTTTCTTT; CDR3 protein: CSVQGLDTEAFF
clone size: -; V gene: TRBV29-1; J gene: TRBJ2-7; D gene: TRBD1; CDR3 DNA: TGCAGCGAAGACTCCGGACAGGGTCCCTACGAGCAGTACTTC; CDR3 protein: CSEDSGQGPYEQYF
clone size: -; V gene: TRBV7-6; J gene: TRBJ2-3; D gene: -; CDR3 DNA: TGTGCCAGCAGCTTAGTGGGGCAGGGTCCGTCCACAGATACGCAGTATTTT; CDR3 protein: CASSLVGQGPSTDTQYF
clone size: once; V gene: TRBV7-9; J gene: TRBJ2-1; D gene: TRBD1; CDR3 DNA: TGTGCCAGCAGTCTCTCCGGGACAGAAGAATTGGGGTGGAATGAGCAGTTCTTC; CDR3 protein: CASSLSGTEELGWNEQFF
clone size: -; V gene: TRBV25-1; J gene: TRBJ1-1; D gene: -; CDR3 DNA: TGTGCCAGCAGTGAATGGGGCAGGGAAGACACTGAAGCTTTCTTT; CDR3 protein: CASSEWGREDTEAFF
clone size: -; V gene: TRBV9; J gene: TRBJ2-2; D gene: -; CDR3 DNA: TGTGCCAGCAGCGTAAACCCCACGGGACACTACACCGGGGAGCTGTTTTTT; CDR3 protein: CASSVNPTGHYTGELFF
clone size: -; V gene: TRBV5-4; J gene: TRBJ2-3; D gene: -; CDR3 DNA: TGTGCCAGCACCCGGTCGGGGGACACAGATACGCAGTATTTT; CDR3 protein: CASTRSGDTDTQYF
clone size: few; V gene: TRBV5-1; J gene: TRBJ2-7; D gene: TRBD2; CDR3 DNA: TGCGCCAGCAGCCCCCCCCAGCGGGGGCCGTCCTACGAGCAGTACTTC; CDR3 protein: CASSPPQRGPSYEQYF
clone size: once; V gene: TRBV10-3; J gene: TRBJ2-7; D gene: TRBD1; CDR3 DNA: TGTGCCGGGTCCGGGGACAGGAGCGTTGGAGAGCAGTACTTC; CDR3 protein: CAGSGDRSVGEQYF
clone size: -; V gene: TRBV9; J gene: TRBJ1-2; D gene: TRBD1; CDR3 DNA: TGTGCCAGCAGCGGGGGGGACAGGACCTATGGCTACACCTTC; CDR3 protein: CASSGGDRTYGYTF
clone size: -; V gene: TRBV27; J gene: TRBJ2-1; D gene: TRBD2; CDR3 DNA: TGTGCCAGCAGTCCACTAGCGGGACGGTACAATGAGCAGTTCTTC; CDR3 protein: CASSPLAGRYNEQFF
clone size: -; V gene: TRBV10-2; J gene: TRBJ2-7; D gene: -; CDR3 DNA: TGCGCCAGCAGTAATACGGACAGCTACGAGCAGTACTTC; CDR3 protein: CASSNTDSYEQYF
clone size: -; V gene: TRBV4-3; J gene: TRBJ1-1; D gene: -; CDR3 DNA: TGCGCCAGCAGCCAAGATTTCCGAGGAGGCACTGAAGCTTTCTTT; CDR3 protein: CASSQDFRGGTEAFF
clone size: -; V gene: TRBV6-5; J gene: TRBJ2-1; D gene: -; CDR3 DNA: TGTGCCAGCAGTTACGGACTTATCGATGAGCAGTTCTTC; CDR3 protein: CASSYGLIDEQFF